The source of this TCR beta chain is a study of T-cell memory formation after mild COVID-19. The CDR3 loop spans 15 amino acids. V was cut by 8 bases and J by 0 bases, with 14 bases left in between. From germline, CDR1 is MGHRA and CDR2 YSYEKL. General study results and limits: Those CD4+ clones that contracted were mainly in CM and EM (CD8+ ones in EMRA). The study found balanced CD4/CD8 in clones contracting day 15 to 85 and a CD4+ lean in later expanders.

In the case of this clonotype: The antigen is not known.

Constant-segment-primed 5'RACE gave TCR alpha and TCR beta cDNA libraries with sample barcodes and UMIs. TCRdb analysed the 5' RACE reads with MiXCR anew, one entry per CDR3 protein. The sample records about 310,000 distinct CDR3 sequences, around 15% being singletons. This sequence originates from a man aged 18 to 30 who had mild COVID-19 (a few samples of this study predate the infection). Cell type and time point are not known. The chain links TRBV4-1 to TRBJ2-1, with unresolved D. The specimen was PBMCs or a T cell subset sorted from them (not recorded which). CDR3 DNA: TGCGCCAGCGTGGCGGCTACGAGCTCCTACAATGAGCAGTTCTTC. This sequence encodes CASVAATSSYNEQFF.